A single sample is the source of the 29 T cell receptor beta chains below, sequenced in a study of CD4 T cells in relation to SARS-CoV-2 and coronaviruses. For these receptors, no antigen is known. Assay: immunoSEQ multiplex PCR; the TCRdb copy retains only in-frame clones and omits some. This table holds some 40,000 clones, 77% found once. The sequenced sample consisted of memory CD4+ T cells from PBMCs, cultured in vitro. The receptors derive from an adult with COVID-19.

The chain links TRBV27 to TRBJ2-7, with D possibly TRBD2 on 5 matching bases. The length of the CDR3 is 14 residues. V shed 0 bases and J shed 2 bases, with 8 bases lying between them. Germline assignment: CDR1 MNHEY and CDR2 SMNVEV (reference sequence). The CDR3 is CASSLSRVAYEQYF. CDR3 DNA: TGTGCCAGCAGTTTATCGAGGGTTGCCTACGAGCAGTACTTC.

Only a few counts were recorded for this clone. The V gene is TRBV18, the J gene TRBJ2-7; 8 bases fit TRBD2. V lost 6 bases to trimming and J lost 7 bases; unmatched junction nucleotides: 14. The CDR3 has 15 amino acids. Germline lookup yields CDR1 KGHSH and CDR2 LQKENI. This chain's CDR3 is CASSELAAGRGEQYF. In DNA form, the CDR3 reads TGTGCCAGCTCCGAACTAGCGGCTGGGCGGGGAGAGCAGTACTTC. The complete variable domain, with remaining parts taken from reference TRBV18 and TRBJ2-7, reads NAGVMQNPRHLVRRRGQEARLRCSPMKGHSHVYWYRQLPEEGLKFMVYLQKENIIDESGMPKERFSAEFPKEGPSILRIQQVVRGDSAAYFCASSELAAGRGEQYFGPGTRLTVT.

The gene calls are TRBV30 and TRBJ1-5; D gene ambiguous. V was clipped by 4 bases and J by 3 bases, with 10 bases between them. The CDR3 is 13 residues long. CDR1 GTSNPN and CDR2 SVGIG come from the germline V gene (reference sequence). The CDR3 here is CAWNRAANQPQHF. Here the CDR3 DNA reads TGTGCCTGGAACCGGGCAGCCAATCAGCCCCAGCATTTT.

V is TRBV5-5 and J is TRBJ2-5; the match to TRBD2 covers 8 bases. The ends lost 4 bases at V and 5 bases at J; junction bases unmatched: 10. Germline-derived CDR1 and CDR2 are SGHKS and YYEKEE (reference sequence). This CDR3 has 15 amino acids. The CDR3 region is CASSPPELAGETQYF. DNA of the CDR3: TGTGCCAGCAGCCCCCCGGAGCTAGCGGGCGAGACCCAGTACTTC.

This rearrangement joins TRBV7-8 to TRBJ2-1; TRBD2 matches 11 bases. CDR1 and CDR2 from the germline V gene are SGHVS and FQNEAQ. The J segment lost 6 bases and the V segment lost 3 bases, leaving 4 bases of the junction unmatched. This CDR3 contains 15 residues. The CDR3 DNA is TGTGCCAGCAGCTTCGAACTAGCGGGAGCCAATGAGCAGTTCTTC. This codes for CASSFELAGANEQFF.

This chain connects TRBV4-2 to TRBJ2-5; a possible D gene is TRBD1 (6 bases). Per the germline V gene, CDR1 is LGHNA and CDR2 is YNFKEQ. The CDR3 extends over 14 amino acids. Trimming cost V 0 bases and J 5 bases, with 10 bases left between them. The CDR3: CASSQEGGEETQYF. The CDR3 bases are TGTGCCAGCAGCCAAGAAGGGGGAGAGGAGACCCAGTACTTC.

The chain couples TRBV13 to TRBJ2-5, with D perhaps TRBD2 (7 bases). The CDR3 runs to 16 residues. Between the trimmed V and J ends, which lost 5 bases and 5 bases, there was a span of 21 bases. Per the germline V gene, CDR1 is PRHDT and CDR2 is FYEKMQ (reference sequence). CDR3 sequence (DNA): TGTGCCAGCAGCCGACGCGCGGGCGGGGGCTGGGAGACCCAGTACTTC. Its protein is CASSRRAGGGWETQYF.

The CDR3 protein is CASERPPPHYEQYF. The DNA of the CDR3 is TGTGCCAGTGAAAGGCCTCCTCCCCACTACGAGCAGTACTTC. This sequence joins TRBV2 and TRBJ2-7, with unresolved D. CDR1 and CDR2 (germline): SNHLY, FYNNEI. Deletions cut 9 bases from V and 3 bases from J, with 18 bases between. The CDR3 sequence is 14 residues long.

CDR3 region: CSVATGVGANVLTF. CDR3 DNA: TGCAGCGTTGCGACAGGGGTCGGGGCCAACGTCCTGACTTTC. The V and J genes are TRBV29-1 and TRBJ2-6; 8 bases are shared with TRBD1. V shed 4 bases and J 4 bases; nucleotides not matched to a gene: 3. Germline assignment: CDR1 SQVTM and CDR2 ANQGSEA. The CDR3 covers 14 residues. Full variable domain (outside the CDR3, taken from reference TRBV29-1 and TRBJ2-6): SAVISQKPSRDICQRGTSLTIQCQVDSQVTMMFWYRQQPGQSLTLIATANQGSEATYESGFVIDKFPISRPNLTFSTLTVSNMSPEDSSIYLCSVATGVGANVLTFGAGSRLTVL.

The rearrangement uses TRBV28 and TRBJ1-4, with D unclear. V lost 6 bases and J 8 bases, leaving 19 bases between the germline ends. Germline-derived CDR1 and CDR2 are MDHEN and SYDVKM. CDR3 length: 15 residues. The chain's CDR3 is CASRTAGGRTEKLFF. Here the CDR3 DNA reads TGTGCCAGCAGGACCGCGGGTGGGAGGACCGAAAAACTGTTTTTT.

The CDR3: CATRGQGSYNEQFF. The DNA of the CDR3 is TGTGCCACCAGGGGCCAGGGCTCCTACAATGAGCAGTTCTTC. This sequence joins TRBV15 and TRBJ2-1; possible D gene TRBD1, 5 bases. Germline CDR1 LNHNV, CDR2 YYDKDF (reference sequence). The CDR3 spans 14 residues. V was trimmed by 6 bases and J by 0 bases, leaving 9 bases between them.

This chain joins TRBV30 and TRBJ2-7, with TRBD2 identical over 13 bases. The trim removed 2 bases at V and 5 bases at J, leaving 6 bases unmatched. Germline assignment: CDR1 GTSNPN and CDR2 SVGIG (reference sequence). The CDR3 is 15 residues long. The DNA for the CDR3 is TGTGCCTGGAGTCTTGGACTAGCGGGAGCGGACGAGCAGTACTTC. Its translation is CAWSLGLAGADEQYF.

The chain is built from TRBV4-2 and TRBJ2-1; 10 bases agree with TRBD2. The V gene's germline CDR1 is LGHNA and CDR2 YNFKEQ. This CDR3 spans 16 amino acids. The V and J ends lost 1 base and 4 bases, in that order; junction bases with no gene match: 4. This chain's CDR3 is CASSQGQLAGYNEQFF. The CDR3 DNA reads TGTGCCAGCAGCCAAGGCCAACTAGCGGGGTACAATGAGCAGTTCTTC.

The chain combines TRBV28 with TRBJ2-7; 10 bases map to TRBD2. Germline V gene sequence: CDR1 MDHEN, CDR2 SYDVKM. The CDR3 is 15 residues long. Unmatched junction bases numbered 5, after V lost 6 bases and J lost 0 bases. The CDR3 DNA reads as TGTGCCAGCAGCAGGAAGCGGGAGGGCTCCTACGAGCAGTACTTC. Its translation: CASSRKREGSYEQYF.

The V call is TRBV18, the J call TRBJ1-3; 10 bases are a match to TRBD1. Trimming at V came to 0 bases and at J to 5 bases, leaving 10 bases not matched to a gene. This CDR3 contains 18 residues. The germline gives CDR1 KGHSH, CDR2 LQKENI. The CDR3 DNA follows: TGTGCCAGCTCACCACCGTTTCGGGACAGGGGTTTAAGAAACACCATATATTTT. Its translation: CASSPPFRDRGLRNTIYF.

The chain is built from TRBV5-1 and TRBJ1-1; D not resolved. The CDR3 totals 13 residues. V was pared by 2 bases and J by 1 base, with 6 bases between. Germline CDR1 reads SGHRS; CDR2 reads YFSETQ. CDR3 nucleotides: TGCGCCAGCAGCTTCCGAGGGAACACTGAAGCTTTCTTT. It translates to CASSFRGNTEAFF. The whole variable domain, remainder taken from reference TRBV5-1 and TRBJ1-1, is KAGVTQTPRYLIKTRGQQVTLSCSPISGHRSVSWYQQTPGQGLQFLFEYFSETQRNKGNFPGRFSGRQFSNSRSEMNVSTLELGDSALYLCASSFRGNTEAFFGQGTRLTVV.

This sequence joins TRBV6-5 and TRBJ1-3, with D hard to call. Between the trimmed V and J ends, which lost 2 bases and 2 bases, there was a span of 4 bases. The V gene's germline CDR1 is MNHEY and CDR2 SVGAGI. This CDR3 is built from 13 residues. In DNA form, the CDR3 reads TGTGCCAGCAGTTACGGGGCTGGAAACACCATATATTTT. The encoded protein is CASSYGAGNTIYF.

The chain combines TRBV10-3 with TRBJ2-1, with no clear D. V shed 4 bases and J shed 7 bases, with 20 bases lying between them. The CDR3 runs 16 residues. Germline CDR1 ENHRY, CDR2 SYGVKD. Written as DNA, the CDR3 is TGTGCCATCAGTGGCCAAGTCGTGCGGAGTCGGAATGAGCAGTTCTTC. It yields the protein CAISGQVVRSRNEQFF.

The CDR3 nucleotides are TGTGCCAGCAGCCGAGGGGGAGCCAAAAACATTCAGTACTTC. It codes for CASSRGGAKNIQYF. The rearrangement uses TRBV28 and TRBJ2-4; maybe TRBD1 (6 bases). The V gene lost 6 bases and the J gene lost 0 bases, with 9 bases spanning the gap. CDR1 and CDR2 from the germline V gene are MDHEN and SYDVKM. The CDR3 spans 14 residues.

V gene TRBV10-3 combines with J gene TRBJ1-6, with TRBD1 as a possible D gene (6 bases). The germline CDR1 and CDR2 sequences are ENHRY and SYGVKD. Trimming pared 6 bases from V and 5 bases from J, leaving 14 bases between. This CDR3 is built from 15 residues. Here the CDR3 DNA reads TGTGCCATCAGCGAACGGACAGTCAATAATTCACCCCTCCACTTT. As protein: CAISERTVNNSPLHF.

This CDR3 is CASSLAFGLAGGVAGELFF. CDR3 nucleotide sequence: TGTGCCAGCAGCTTGGCCTTCGGACTAGCGGGAGGGGTAGCCGGGGAGCTGTTTTTT. The rearrangement uses TRBV5-4 and TRBJ2-2; TRBD2 matches at 15 bases. Germline V CDR1 and CDR2: SGHNT, YYREEE (reference sequence). The CDR3 extends over 19 amino acids. V was clipped by 0 bases and J by 6 bases; unmatched bases: 9.

The V call is TRBV19, the J call TRBJ2-7; 7 bases map to TRBD1. J was trimmed by 1 base and V by 7 bases; bases with no gene match: 7. CDR3 size: 14 residues. The germline V gene encodes CDR1 LNHDA and CDR2 SQIVND (reference sequence). CDR3 DNA: TGTGCCAGTACGGCGGCAGGGGGTTCCTACGAGCAGTACTTC. This codes for CASTAAGGSYEQYF.

J is TRBJ2-5 and V is TRBV19; tentative D call: TRBD2 (7 bases). Germline V gives CDR1 LNHDA, CDR2 SQIVND (reference sequence). The CDR3 sequence is 16 residues long. V was cut by 4 bases and J by 5 bases, with 20 bases left in between. As DNA, the CDR3 is TGTGCCAGTAGTACGCAGGCGGCGGGGGCTTGGGAGACCCAGTACTTC. This encodes CASSTQAAGAWETQYF.

The V gene is TRBV6-5, the J gene TRBJ2-2, with 8 bases that match TRBD2. V shed 6 bases, J shed 1 base, and the junction held 1 base outside the gene matches. Germline CDR1 is MNHEY and CDR2 is SVGAGI. This CDR3 comprises 14 residues. The DNA of the CDR3 is TGTGCCAGCAGAGCGGGAGTGAACACCGGGGAGCTGTTTTTT. Amino acids: CASRAGVNTGELFF.

V gene TRBV6-5 combines with J gene TRBJ1-4; the match to TRBD1 covers 7 bases. This CDR3 is 14 amino acids long. Looked up from germline, CDR1 is MNHEY and CDR2 is SVGAGI. V shed 5 bases and J 4 bases; nucleotides not matched to a gene: 4. The CDR3 here is CASSLGQVNEKLFF. In nucleotides, the CDR3 is TGTGCCAGCAGTCTCGGACAGGTTAATGAAAAACTGTTTTTT.

The chain combines TRBV9 with TRBJ2-1; 7 bases match TRBD1. Germline values: CDR1 SGDLS, CDR2 YYNGEE. After removal of 0 bases from V and 7 bases from J, the junction contained 4 bases not matched to a gene. CDR3 length: 14 amino acids. CDR3 nucleotides: TGTGCCAGCAGCGTAGGAGGACAGGCAAATGAGCAGTTCTTC. Encoded protein: CASSVGGQANEQFF.

CDR3 in DNA: TGTGCCATCAGGACGAGCGGGACCAGCTCCTACGAGCAGTACTTC. It translates to CAIRTSGTSSYEQYF. The V and J genes are TRBV10-3 and TRBJ2-7; 7 nucleotides match TRBD2. V gave up 6 bases and J gave up 0 bases; unmatched junction bases: 8. The germline CDR1 and CDR2 sequences are ENHRY and SYGVKD. The CDR3 runs 15 residues.

V usage is TRBV10-2 and J usage is TRBJ2-5; 7 bases map to TRBD1. Germline-derived CDR1 and CDR2 are WSHSY and SAAADI. CDR3 length: 16 amino acids. V shed 6 bases and J 5 bases; nucleotides not matched to a gene: 15. This CDR3 reads CASSERTGRSVETQYF. In nucleotides, the CDR3 is TGCGCCAGCAGCGAACGGACAGGTCGCTCGGTGGAGACCCAGTACTTC.

The chain uses TRBV3-1 (or the pseudogene TRBV3-2) and TRBJ2-7; tentative D call: TRBD2 (6 bases). This CDR3 contains 15 residues. The V end was cut by 1 base, the J end by 3 bases, with 13 bases between. Germline CDR1 and CDR2: LGHDT and YNNKEL (reference sequence). The DNA for the CDR3 is TGTGCCAGCAGCCAAGGAATTGGAGGGATCTACGAGCAGTACTTC. As protein: CASSQGIGGIYEQYF.